The present T cell receptor beta chain was sequenced within a study of CD8+CD57+ T cells in acquired aplastic anemia. Background on the study: Mean DNA quantity obtained from sorted CD4+ and CD8+ cells was about 3.2 ug. Regarding the study as a whole: Researchers report that 25 to 35 CD8+ CDR3 sequences appeared in both patients and controls. Controls did not differ significantly from patients in CD8+ Simpson's diversity.

Genomic DNA templated the TCR beta VDJ and CDR3 profiling. TCRdb fed the reads into MiXCR, producing one record per CDR3 protein. The table includes 250,000 or so distinct CDR3 sequences, around 46% detected once. Patients sequenced had flow cytometry evidence of CD8+CD57+ cell expansion. The diagnosis in all patients was severe acquired aplastic anemia. Worth noting for this clonotype: The antigen remains unidentified.

This CDR3 region has 17 residues. Trimming shortened V by 0 bases and J by 2 bases, and 15 bases separated the two germline ends. In germline, CDR1 is WSHSY, CDR2 SAAADI. The sample comprised sorted CD4+, CD8+, or CD8+CD57+ T cells (not recorded which) from PBMCs. This sequence was found in a human donor with aplastic anemia. V and J are TRBV10-2 and TRBJ2-3, with a weak D call TRBD1 (6 bases). CDR3 loop: CASSESNPGATTDTQYF. For the CDR3, the DNA is TGCGCCAGCAGTGAGTCGAATCCAGGGGCGACCACAGATACGCAGTATTTT.